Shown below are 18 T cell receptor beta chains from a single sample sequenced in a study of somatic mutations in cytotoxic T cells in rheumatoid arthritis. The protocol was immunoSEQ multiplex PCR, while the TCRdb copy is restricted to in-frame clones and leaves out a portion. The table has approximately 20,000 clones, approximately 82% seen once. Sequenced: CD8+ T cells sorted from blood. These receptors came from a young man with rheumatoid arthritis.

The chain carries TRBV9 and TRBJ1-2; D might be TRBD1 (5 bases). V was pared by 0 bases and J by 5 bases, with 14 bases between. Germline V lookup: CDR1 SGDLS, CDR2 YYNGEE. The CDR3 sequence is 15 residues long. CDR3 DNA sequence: TGTGCCAGCAGCGTAGAGGGTCTGGGGCTTTATGGCTACACCTTC. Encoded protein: CASSVEGLGLYGYTF.

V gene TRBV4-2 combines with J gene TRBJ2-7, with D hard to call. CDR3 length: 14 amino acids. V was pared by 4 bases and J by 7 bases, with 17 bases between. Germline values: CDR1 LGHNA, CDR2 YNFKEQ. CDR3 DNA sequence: TGTGCCAGCAGCCCCCGTCGAGGCCAGTGGGAGCAGTACTTC. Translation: CASSPRRGQWEQYF.

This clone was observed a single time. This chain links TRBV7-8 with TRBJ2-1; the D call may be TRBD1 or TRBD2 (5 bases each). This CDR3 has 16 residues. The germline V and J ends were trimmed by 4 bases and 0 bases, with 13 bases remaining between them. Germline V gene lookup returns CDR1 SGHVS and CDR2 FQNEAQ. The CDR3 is CASSSPSRDSYNEQFF. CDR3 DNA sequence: TGTGCCAGCAGCTCTCCTAGCAGGGACTCCTACAATGAGCAGTTCTTC.

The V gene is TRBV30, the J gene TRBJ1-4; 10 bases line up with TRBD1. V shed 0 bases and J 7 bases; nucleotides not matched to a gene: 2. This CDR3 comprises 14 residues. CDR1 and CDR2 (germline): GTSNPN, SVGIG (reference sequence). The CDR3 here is CAWSVWDRGEKLFF. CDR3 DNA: TGTGCCTGGAGTGTATGGGACAGGGGTGAAAAACTGTTTTTT.

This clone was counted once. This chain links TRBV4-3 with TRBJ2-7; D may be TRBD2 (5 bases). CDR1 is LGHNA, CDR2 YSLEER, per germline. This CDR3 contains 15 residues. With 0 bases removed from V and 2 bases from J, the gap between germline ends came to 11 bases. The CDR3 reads CASSQDPGSTYEQYF. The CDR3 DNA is TGCGCCAGCAGCCAAGATCCGGGGAGCACCTACGAGCAGTACTTC.

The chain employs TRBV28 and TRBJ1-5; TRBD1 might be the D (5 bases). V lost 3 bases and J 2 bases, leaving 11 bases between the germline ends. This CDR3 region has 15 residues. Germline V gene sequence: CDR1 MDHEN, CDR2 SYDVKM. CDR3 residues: CASSLQGEGNQPQHF. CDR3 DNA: TGTGCCAGCAGTTTGCAGGGAGAGGGCAATCAGCCCCAGCATTTT.

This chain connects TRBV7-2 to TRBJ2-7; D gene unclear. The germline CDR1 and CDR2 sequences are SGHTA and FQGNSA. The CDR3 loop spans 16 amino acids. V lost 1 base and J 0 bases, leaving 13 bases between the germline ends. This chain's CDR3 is CASSLGALPPSYEQYF. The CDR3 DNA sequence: TGTGCCAGCAGCTTAGGGGCGCTGCCTCCCTCCTACGAGCAGTACTTC.

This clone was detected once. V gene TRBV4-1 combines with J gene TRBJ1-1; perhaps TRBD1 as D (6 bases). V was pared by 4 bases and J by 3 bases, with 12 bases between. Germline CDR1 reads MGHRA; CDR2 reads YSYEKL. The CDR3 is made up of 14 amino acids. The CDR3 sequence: CASSPAEGDTEAFF. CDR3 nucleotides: TGCGCCAGCAGCCCGGCGGAGGGGGACACTGAAGCTTTCTTT.

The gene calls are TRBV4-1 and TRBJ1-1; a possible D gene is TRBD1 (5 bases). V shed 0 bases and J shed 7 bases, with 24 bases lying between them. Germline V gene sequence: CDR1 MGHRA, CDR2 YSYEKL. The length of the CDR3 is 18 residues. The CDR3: CASSQENRGYLGTGEAFF. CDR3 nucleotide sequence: TGCGCCAGCAGCCAAGAAAACAGAGGTTATTTGGGAACAGGTGAAGCTTTCTTT.

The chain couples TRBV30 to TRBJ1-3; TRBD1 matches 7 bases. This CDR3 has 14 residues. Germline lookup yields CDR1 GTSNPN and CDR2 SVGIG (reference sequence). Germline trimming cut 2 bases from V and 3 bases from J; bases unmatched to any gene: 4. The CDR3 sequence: CAWSYRGFGNTIYF. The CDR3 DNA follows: TGTGCCTGGAGTTACAGGGGATTTGGAAACACCATATATTTT.

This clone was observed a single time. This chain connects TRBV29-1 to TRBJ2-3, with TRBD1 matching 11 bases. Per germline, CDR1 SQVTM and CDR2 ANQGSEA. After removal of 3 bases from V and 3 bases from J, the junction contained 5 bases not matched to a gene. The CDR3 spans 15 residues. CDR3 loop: CSVEPGTGGTDTQYF. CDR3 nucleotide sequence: TGCAGCGTTGAGCCCGGGACAGGGGGTACAGATACGCAGTATTTT.

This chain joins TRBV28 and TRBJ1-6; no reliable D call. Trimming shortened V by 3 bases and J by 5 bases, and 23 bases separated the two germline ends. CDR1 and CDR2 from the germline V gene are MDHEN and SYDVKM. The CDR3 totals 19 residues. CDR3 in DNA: TGTGCCAGCAGTTTTTTCTCGGTCTTCGAAACACAAAATAATTCACCCCTCCACTTT. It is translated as CASSFFSVFETQNNSPLHF.

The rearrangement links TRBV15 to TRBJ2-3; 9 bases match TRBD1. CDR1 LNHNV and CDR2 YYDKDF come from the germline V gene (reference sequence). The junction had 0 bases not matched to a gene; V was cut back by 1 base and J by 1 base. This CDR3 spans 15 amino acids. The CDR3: CATSRGTGGTDTQYF. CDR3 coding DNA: TGTGCCACCAGCAGAGGGACAGGGGGCACAGATACGCAGTATTTT.

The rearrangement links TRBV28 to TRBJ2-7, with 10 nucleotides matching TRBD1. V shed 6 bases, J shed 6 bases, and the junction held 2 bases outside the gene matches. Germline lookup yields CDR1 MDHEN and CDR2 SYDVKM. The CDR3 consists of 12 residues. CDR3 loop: CASRWTGGEQYF. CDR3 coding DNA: TGTGCCAGCAGATGGACAGGGGGCGAGCAGTACTTC.

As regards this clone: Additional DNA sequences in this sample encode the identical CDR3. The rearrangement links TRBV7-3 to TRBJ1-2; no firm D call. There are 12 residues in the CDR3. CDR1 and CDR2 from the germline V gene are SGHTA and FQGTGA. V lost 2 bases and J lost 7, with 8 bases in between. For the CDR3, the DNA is TGTGCCAGCAGCTTAGGTTCCCCTGGCTACACCTTC. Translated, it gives CASSLGSPGYTF.

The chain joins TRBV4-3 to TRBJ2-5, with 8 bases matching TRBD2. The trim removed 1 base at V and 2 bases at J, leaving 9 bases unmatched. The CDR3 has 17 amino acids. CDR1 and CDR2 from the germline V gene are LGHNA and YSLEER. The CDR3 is CASSQGAGGAGQETQYF. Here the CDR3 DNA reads TGCGCCAGCAGCCAAGGTGCCGGGGGGGCAGGGCAAGAGACCCAGTACTTC.

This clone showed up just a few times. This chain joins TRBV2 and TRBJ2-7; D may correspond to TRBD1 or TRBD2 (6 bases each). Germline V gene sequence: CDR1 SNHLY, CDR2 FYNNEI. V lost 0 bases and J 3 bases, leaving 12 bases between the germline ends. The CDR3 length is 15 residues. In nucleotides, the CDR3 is TGTGCCAGCAGTGAAGCGCACAGGGAGGTCTACGAGCAGTACTTC. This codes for CASSEAHREVYEQYF.

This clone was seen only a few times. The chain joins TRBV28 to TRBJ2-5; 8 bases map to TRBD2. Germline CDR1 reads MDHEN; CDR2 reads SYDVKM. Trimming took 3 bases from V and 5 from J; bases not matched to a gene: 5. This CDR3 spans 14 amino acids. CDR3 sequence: CASSFGRESETQYF. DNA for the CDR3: TGTGCCAGCAGTTTCGGGAGGGAGAGCGAGACCCAGTACTTC. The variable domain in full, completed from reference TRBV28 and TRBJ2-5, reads DVKVTQSSRYLVKRTGEKVFLECVQDMDHENMFWYRQDPGLGLRLIYFSYDVKMKEKGDIPEGYSVSREKKERFSLILESASTNQTSMYLCASSFGRESETQYFGPGTRLLVL.